This T cell receptor beta chain derives from a study of regulatory T cells. General study results and limits: Hydrophobic residues at CDR3 positions 6 and 7 were enriched in conventional CD4+ T cells of CD3G-deficient patients.

Primers: 52 TRBV forward and 13 TRBJ reverse. Some clones are missing from TCRdb's copy, which holds only in-frame ones; the method was immunoSEQ multiplex PCR. The sample lists about 35,000 clones, about 91% occurring once. V lost 1 base to trimming and J lost 2 bases; unmatched junction nucleotides: 7. Germline CDR1 is SGHNT and CDR2 is YENEEA. The CDR3 spans 17 residues. A couple of CD3G-deficient patients had more severe autoimmunity; all had some. As regards this clone: Its antigen is not identified.

The V gene is TRBV11-3, the J gene TRBJ2-3, with 9 bases identical to TRBD2. This clonotype was sampled from a person aged 18-35 years with CD3G deficiency. Sample: conventional CD4+ T cells sorted from blood. In DNA, the CDR3 is TGTGCCAGCAGCTTAGGGTTGACTAGCGGAGACACAGATACGCAGTATTTT. Its translation is CASSLGLTSGDTDTQYF.